Listed below are T cell receptor beta chains from one sample, sequenced in a study of blood T cells in healthy people across ages. TCRdb called the 5' RACE reads again in MiXCR, with one record for every CDR3 protein. The data show 1.5 million to 1.9 million distinct CDR3 sequences, with approximately 42% seen just once and less than 5% held by the top ten. The sequenced sample consisted of blood. Receptor source: a woman aged 18-30 years in good health. Each CDR3 is given with its conserved first and last residue. The D gene is left open where the match is weak.

.	TRBV20-1	TRBJ1-2	CSASPRAPSYGYTF
.	TRBV20-1	TRBJ2-1	CSAWRGRSSYNEQFF
.	TRBV7-2	TRBJ2-1	CASSLVLFEQFF
.	TRBV20-1	TRBJ1-5	CSATDNRAQSNQPQHF
TRBD1	TRBV7-9	TRBJ2-3	CASSADREADTQYF
.	TRBV20-1	TRBJ2-7	CSARDRGRNYEQYF
.	TRBV20-1	TRBJ2-3	CSARAGIAFPDTQYF
.	TRBV7-8	TRBJ1-1	CASIQGRVGTEAFF
TRBD1	TRBV6-2/TRBV6-3	TRBJ1-5	CASNDRDRGLQPQHF
TRBD1	TRBV12-3/TRBV12-4	TRBJ1-1	CASSPQQGATEAFF
TRBD1	TRBV19	TRBJ1-5	CASRLDRGSNQPQHF
TRBD1	TRBV12-3/TRBV12-4	TRBJ1-1	CASRQTGGNTEAFF
.	TRBV28	TRBJ2-4	CARTIQILAKNIQYF
.	TRBV12-3/TRBV12-4	TRBJ1-5	CASSLGGESQPQHF
.	TRBV6-2/TRBV6-3	.	CAGRDEGFGIQYF
.	TRBV7-9	TRBJ1-2	CASTPLFPSYTF
.	TRBV6-6	TRBJ1-2	CASSYSQGPGYTF
.	TRBV4-1	TRBJ1-6	CASSQVPPGTYNSPLHF
TRBD1	TRBV7-9	TRBJ1-5	CASSGDRGDNQPQHF
TRBD1	TRBV6-6	TRBJ2-5	CASRRTGRTSQETQYF
TRBD2	TRBV4-3	TRBJ2-1	CASSQEGLAWNEQFF
.	TRBV6-1	TRBJ1-2	CASSGQGSIYGYTF
.	TRBV5-1	.	CASSVNRQPYEQYF
.	TRBV12-3/TRBV12-4	TRBJ2-1	CASSPRPERDRGEQFF
.	TRBV7-9	TRBJ1-1	CASSLSARDEAFF
.	TRBV11-1	TRBJ2-1	CASRRETGYNEQFF
.	TRBV7-2	TRBJ2-5	CASSLARLGLSSETQYF
TRBD2	TRBV27	TRBJ2-3	CASSLFSGGSDTQYF
TRBD2	TRBV11-2	TRBJ2-5	CASSMPALADQETQYF
.	TRBV7-2	TRBJ2-7	CASSDGPGWEQYF
TRBD1	TRBV5-5	TRBJ1-2	CASSLGGGQGSRFGHTF
TRBD1	TRBV11-2	TRBJ2-1	CASSLVVSTGLTNEQFF
.	TRBV10-3	TRBJ1-5	CAISSDGDGQPQHF
.	TRBV4-2	TRBJ2-5	CASSQGGGDLETQYF
.	TRBV5-1	TRBJ2-5	CASSFSSGEETQYF
TRBD1	TRBV20-1	TRBJ2-7	CSARGYRGREQYF
TRBD2	TRBV7-2	TRBJ2-1	CATKWGGSSYNEQFF
.	TRBV4-3	TRBJ1-6	CASSQDPRGSSPLHF
.	TRBV7-8	TRBJ1-2	CASSSVRVPPWGYTF
.	TRBV7-6	TRBJ2-3	CASSLGPPGTSTDTQYF
.	TRBV3-1	TRBJ2-1	CASSQARSGRSSYNEQFF
TRBD1	TRBV4-1	TRBJ1-2	CTSSRVGDSNYGYTF
TRBD1	TRBV19	TRBJ1-6	CASSRQGAKNSPLHF
.	TRBV4-3	TRBJ2-1	CASSQDLPLLGYNEQFF
.	TRBV7-3	TRBJ1-1	CASSQRPPSQDTEAFF
.	TRBV5-8	TRBJ2-1	CASRFAGTASYNEQFF
.	TRBV5-1	TRBJ2-2	CASSLALGYTGELFF
.	TRBV15	TRBJ2-3	CATISLGTDTQYF
.	TRBV10-2	TRBJ1-6	CASSESERTSQNSPLHF
.	TRBV7-9	TRBJ2-3	CASSLSGVQGFTDTQYF
.	TRBV20-1	TRBJ1-4	CSSRERGWDGNEKLFF
.	TRBV7-2	TRBJ2-4	CASSRDVTKNIQYF
.	TRBV3-1	TRBJ2-5	CASSLSVSGSETQYF
.	TRBV15	TRBJ1-5	CATSRDVQPQHF
TRBD2	TRBV5-1	TRBJ2-3	CASSTGLAVTDTQYF
TRBD2	TRBV6-1	TRBJ2-3	CASSGGWTSGATDTQYF
TRBD2	TRBV4-2	TRBJ2-1	CASSLRGGLAVNEQFF
.	TRBV7-9	TRBJ2-1	CASSLATVLAYNEQFF
TRBD1	TRBV20-1	TRBJ2-2	CSALTGYTGELFF